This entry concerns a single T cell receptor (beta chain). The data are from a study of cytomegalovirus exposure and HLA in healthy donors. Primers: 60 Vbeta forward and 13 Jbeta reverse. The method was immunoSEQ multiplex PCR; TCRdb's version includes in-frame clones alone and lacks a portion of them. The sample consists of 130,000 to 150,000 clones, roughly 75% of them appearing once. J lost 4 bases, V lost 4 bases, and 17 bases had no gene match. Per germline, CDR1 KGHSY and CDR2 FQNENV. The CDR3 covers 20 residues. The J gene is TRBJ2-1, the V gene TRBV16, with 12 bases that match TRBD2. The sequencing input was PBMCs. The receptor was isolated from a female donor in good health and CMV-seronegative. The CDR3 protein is CASSLRVASGGALTYNEQFF. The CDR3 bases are TGTGCCAGCAGCCTAAGAGTCGCTAGCGGGGGGGCCTTAACATACAATGAGCAGTTCTTC.